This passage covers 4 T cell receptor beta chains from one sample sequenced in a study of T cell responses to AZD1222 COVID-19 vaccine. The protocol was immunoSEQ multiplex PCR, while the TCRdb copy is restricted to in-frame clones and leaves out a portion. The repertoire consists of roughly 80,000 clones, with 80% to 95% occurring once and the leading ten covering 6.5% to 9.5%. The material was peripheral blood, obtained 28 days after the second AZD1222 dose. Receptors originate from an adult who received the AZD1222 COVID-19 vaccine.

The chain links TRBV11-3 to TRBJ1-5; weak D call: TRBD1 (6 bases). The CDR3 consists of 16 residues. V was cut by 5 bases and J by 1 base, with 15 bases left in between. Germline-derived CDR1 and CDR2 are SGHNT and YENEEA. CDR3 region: CASSPGKGGSNQPQHF. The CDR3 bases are TGTGCCAGCAGCCCCGGGAAAGGGGGAAGCAATCAGCCCCAGCATTTT.

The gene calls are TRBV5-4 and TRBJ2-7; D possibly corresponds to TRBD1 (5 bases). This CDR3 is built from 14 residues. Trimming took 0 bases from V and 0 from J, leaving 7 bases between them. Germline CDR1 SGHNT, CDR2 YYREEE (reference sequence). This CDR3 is CASSLGGTSYEQYF. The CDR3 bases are TGTGCCAGCAGCTTGGGGGGCACCTCCTACGAGCAGTACTTC.

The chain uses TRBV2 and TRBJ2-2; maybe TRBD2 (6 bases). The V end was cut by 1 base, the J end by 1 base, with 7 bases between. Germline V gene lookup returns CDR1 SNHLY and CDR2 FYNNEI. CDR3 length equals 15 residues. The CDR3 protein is CASSEDGRNTGELFF. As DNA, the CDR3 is TGTGCCAGCAGTGAAGACGGGAGGAACACCGGGGAGCTGTTTTTT.

The CDR3 DNA is TGTGCCAGCAGTTTAGGGACAGGGGATGGCTACACCTTC. This codes for CASSLGTGDGYTF. V and J are TRBV28 and TRBJ1-2, with 10 bases identical to TRBD1. Germline lookup yields CDR1 MDHEN and CDR2 SYDVKM. This CDR3 spans 13 amino acids. Trimming removed 2 bases from V and 6 bases from J; junction bases left unmatched: 0.